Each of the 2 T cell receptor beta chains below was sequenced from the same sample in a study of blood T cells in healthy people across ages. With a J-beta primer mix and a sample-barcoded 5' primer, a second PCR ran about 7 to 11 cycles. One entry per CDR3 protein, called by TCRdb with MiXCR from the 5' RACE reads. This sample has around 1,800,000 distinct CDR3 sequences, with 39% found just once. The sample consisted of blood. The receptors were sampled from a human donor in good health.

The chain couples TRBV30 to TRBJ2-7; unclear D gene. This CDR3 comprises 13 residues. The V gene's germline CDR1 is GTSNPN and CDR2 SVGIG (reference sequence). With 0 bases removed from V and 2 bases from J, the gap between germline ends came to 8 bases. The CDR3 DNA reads TGTGCCTGGAGTGTAAGGGTCCCCTACGAGCAGTACTTC. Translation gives CAWSVRVPYEQYF.

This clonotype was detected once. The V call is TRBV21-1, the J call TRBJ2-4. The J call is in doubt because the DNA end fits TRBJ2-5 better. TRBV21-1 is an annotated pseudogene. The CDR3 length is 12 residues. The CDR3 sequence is CASGTGEETQYF. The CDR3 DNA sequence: TGTGCCAGCGGCACAGGGGAAGAGACCCAGTACTTC.